This T cell receptor (beta chain) appears in the sequencing data of a study of blood T cell repertoires in COVID-19. Study background: The study drew acute and convalescent COVID-19 samples from the United States, Italy and Spain. PBMCs, B-cell-depleted T cells, or T cells were the source of the cDNA or gDNA that made up the material.

In the source study's methods: Estimates of nucleated cell counts were drawn from the amplification of reference gene primers. Libraries were prepared by immunoSEQ multiplex PCR; TCRdb keeps only in-frame clonotypes and omits some of them. For V, J and clone size, that table is used; D and trimming come from the DNA. This sample has about 3,700 clones, with 76% found just once. This CDR3 region has 14 residues. The germline V gene encodes CDR1 MRHNA and CDR2 SNTAGT. With 2 bases removed from V and 5 bases from J, the gap between germline ends came to 9 bases. Specimen: peripheral blood. The genes are TRBV6-4 and TRBJ2-2; D remains unclear. The clonotype was recovered from a human donor in a cohort sampled during active COVID-19. The CDR3 DNA reads as TGTGCCAGCAGTGACAACTACGAAACCGGGGAGCTGTTTTTT. Amino acid sequence: CASSDNYETGELFF.